These T cell receptor beta chains were read from a single sample in a study of blood T cell repertoires in COVID-19. The data were produced by immunoSEQ multiplex PCR, yet TCRdb's version contains in-frame clones alone and is incomplete. The sample includes more than 90,000 clones, 65% to 85% of them seen just once. What was sequenced was peripheral blood. These receptors were obtained from a woman in her 70s with acute or convalescent COVID-19. Both conserved end residues are trimmed from each CDR3. Each record gives: J gene, V gene, D gene, CDR3 protein. A D gene is named only where the DNA matches it firmly.

J: TRBJ2-1
V: TRBV7-2
D: .
CDR3: ASSLAKETEQF

J: TRBJ2-1
V: TRBV11-3
D: TRBD2
CDR3: ASSPTSGEQF

J: TRBJ1-1
V: TRBV5-6
D: .
CDR3: ASSLELRSTEAF

J: TRBJ2-1
V: TRBV12-3/TRBV12-4
D: .
CDR3: ASSRGNEQF

J: TRBJ1-4
V: TRBV13
D: TRBD1
CDR3: ASSPDRDNEKLF

J: TRBJ1-4
V: TRBV28
D: TRBD1
CDR3: ASNRGGVEKLF

J: TRBJ2-3
V: TRBV7-9
D: .
CDR3: ASSLYVRDTQY

J: TRBJ2-7
V: TRBV27
D: TRBD2
CDR3: ASSLASGRGEQY

J: TRBJ2-5
V: TRBV6-2/TRBV6-3
D: .
CDR3: ASSFTGAGQETQY

J: TRBJ2-1
V: TRBV27
D: TRBD2
CDR3: ASSLRYDTPGLAGSSYNEQF

J: TRBJ1-2
V: TRBV28
D: .
CDR3: ASGQLYGYT

J: TRBJ2-7
V: TRBV6-1
D: TRBD2
CDR3: ASSEGTSGSYEQY

J: TRBJ1-4
V: TRBV6-2/TRBV6-3
D: TRBD1
CDR3: ASSGDSEKLF

J: TRBJ2-7
V: TRBV5-4
D: .
CDR3: ASSFPGTKTYEQY

J: TRBJ1-1
V: TRBV6-5
D: .
CDR3: ASTHRAYTEAF

J: TRBJ2-3
V: TRBV15
D: .
CDR3: ATSRDTAGAPDTQY

J: TRBJ1-1
V: TRBV3-1/TRBV3-2
D: .
CDR3: ASSQDARAF

J: TRBJ2-3
V: TRBV6-5
D: .
CDR3: ASSGMVSTDTQY

J: TRBJ2-3
V: TRBV6-5
D: .
CDR3: ASRVPGDTQY

J: TRBJ2-3
V: TRBV7-2
D: TRBD2
CDR3: ASSWGLAGTGDTQY

J: TRBJ2-3
V: TRBV11-3
D: .
CDR3: ASSLDSTGGTDTQY

J: TRBJ1-6
V: TRBV5-1
D: .
CDR3: ASSLDPRSSPLH

J: TRBJ2-7
V: TRBV18
D: .
CDR3: ASSPLPQGKEVYEQY

J: TRBJ1-4
V: TRBV19
D: TRBD1
CDR3: ASSPSQQGSGEKLF

J: TRBJ2-1
V: TRBV11-3
D: .
CDR3: ASSLDPDGGEQF

J: TRBJ2-2
V: TRBV30
D: TRBD2
CDR3: AWRHGLAGLVAGELF

J: TRBJ2-2
V: TRBV11-2
D: .
CDR3: ASSERTYTGELF